Shown below are 9 T cell receptor beta chains from a single sample sequenced in a study of cytomegalovirus exposure and HLA in healthy donors. Primers included in the PCR were 60 Vbeta and 13 Jbeta primers. The assay was immunoSEQ multiplex PCR, and TCRdb's table has in-frame clones only and misses some. The top ten clones hold under 2% of a sample with 100,000 or so clones, about four fifths of them seen once. Sequencing used PBMCs. The receptors shown here come from a woman aged 35 to 49 in good health and CMV-seronegative.

This clone is medium-sized. The V and J genes are TRBV6-5 and TRBJ1-6, with D uncertain. This CDR3 region has 13 residues. V was cut by 3 bases and J by 10 bases, with 10 bases left in between. The germline gives CDR1 MNHEY, CDR2 SVGAGI. This chain's CDR3 is CASSYWSGSPLHF. The CDR3 coding sequence is TGTGCCAGCAGTTATTGGTCGGGGTCACCCCTCCACTTT.

This chain uses TRBV5-1 with TRBJ2-3, with 10 bases aligning to TRBD2. V lost 3 bases to trimming and J lost 2 bases; unmatched junction nucleotides: 3. The CDR3 runs 15 residues. CDR1 and CDR2 (germline): SGHRS, YFSETQ. CDR3 nucleotides: TGCGCCAGCAGCTGGCTAGCGGGGGCCACAGATACGCAGTATTTT. Translating it yields CASSWLAGATDTQYF.

The chain couples TRBV6-4 to TRBJ2-5, with D possibly TRBD1 on 5 matching bases. From germline, CDR1 is MRHNA and CDR2 SNTAGT. Trimming pared 2 bases from V and 1 base from J, leaving 23 bases between. CDR3 size: 19 residues. The CDR3 DNA is TGTGCCAGCAGTGACCCTGGACACTGTGGCGTGGGCGTCCAAGAGACCCAGTACTTC. Its protein is CASSDPGHCGVGVQETQYF.

V usage is TRBV5-1 and J usage is TRBJ2-3; 7 bases map to TRBD2. Losses at the gene ends were 0 bases for V and 0 bases for J; bases not matched to a gene: 10. Germline CDR1 reads SGHRS; CDR2 reads YFSETQ. This CDR3 region has 18 residues. CDR3 bases: TGCGCCAGCAGCTTGGCTGTGGGGGGGAGAACTAGCACAGATACGCAGTATTTT. Protein sequence: CASSLAVGGRTSTDTQYF.

This clone was counted between two and nine times. J is TRBJ1-5 and V is TRBV6-1; TRBD1 aligns across 7 bases. Germline V gene lookup returns CDR1 MNHNS and CDR2 SASEGT. V was pared by 4 bases and J by 6 bases, with 3 bases of the junction left unmatched. The CDR3 sequence is 13 residues long. The DNA of the CDR3 is TGTGCCAGCAGTGGACAGGGTGGTCAGCCCCAGCATTTT. It yields the protein CASSGQGGQPQHF.

Only one count was recorded for this clone. This sequence joins TRBV7-9 and TRBJ2-7; 8 bases are a match to TRBD1. This CDR3 is 16 amino acids long. Germline CDR1 reads SEHNR; CDR2 reads FQNEAQ (reference sequence). Trimming took 0 bases from V and 2 from J; bases not matched to a gene: 6. In DNA, the CDR3 is TGTGCCAGCAGCTTAGCGTCCGGACAGGGCACCTACGAGCAGTACTTC. This gives the protein CASSLASGQGTYEQYF.

The genes are TRBV19 and TRBJ2-5; TRBD1 matches 9 bases. V shed 5 bases, J shed 5 bases, and the junction held 6 bases outside the gene matches. From germline, CDR1 is LNHDA and CDR2 SQIVND (reference sequence). CDR3 length equals 14 residues. In nucleotides, the CDR3 is TGTGCCAGTAGTGTAACAGGGGGCGCGGAGACCCAGTACTTC. Protein sequence: CASSVTGGAETQYF. Variable domain in full (rest from reference TRBV19 and TRBJ2-5): DGGITQSPKYLFRKEGQNVTLSCEQNLNHDAMYWYRQDPGQGLRLIYYSQIVNDFQKGDIAEGYSVSREKKESFPLTVTSAQKNPTAFYLCASSVTGGAETQYFGPGTRLLVL.

The rearrangement links TRBV7-9 to TRBJ2-7, with D maybe TRBD2 (5 bases). V gave up 3 bases and J gave up 0 bases, with 9 bases separating them. CDR3 size: 14 residues. Germline lookup yields CDR1 SEHNR and CDR2 FQNEAQ (reference sequence). The CDR3 region is CASSFGESSYEQYF. CDR3 DNA sequence: TGTGCCAGCAGCTTCGGGGAATCCTCCTACGAGCAGTACTTC.

The rearrangement links TRBV19 to TRBJ2-3; possible D gene TRBD2, 5 bases. V gave up 10 bases and J gave up 0 bases, with 17 bases separating them. In germline, CDR1 is LNHDA, CDR2 SQIVND (reference sequence). The CDR3 is 15 amino acids. CDR3 DNA: TGTGCCACAAATCGCCGAGCGGCTAGCACAGATACGCAGTATTTT. Its translation is CATNRRAASTDTQYF. The variable domain in full, completed from reference TRBV19 and TRBJ2-3, reads DGGITQSPKYLFRKEGQNVTLSCEQNLNHDAMYWYRQDPGQGLRLIYYSQIVNDFQKGDIAEGYSVSREKKESFPLTVTSAQKNPTAFYLCATNRRAASTDTQYFGPGTRLTVL.